This TCR beta chain derives from a study of cytomegalovirus exposure and HLA in healthy donors. In the study overall: Genetic ancestry analysis placed about 76% of the 300 to 500 donors that were genotyped in the Caucasian-associated cluster. General study points: For most TCR beta V segments, an earlier analysis put the productive rate at about 87% or about 30% of the time. DRB1 had the most TCR associations and HLA-C the fewest, a later analysis found, with rates varying by HLA locus.

Germline V gives CDR1 MNHEY, CDR2 SMNVEV (reference sequence). The CDR3 has 16 amino acids. The V gene lost 3 bases and the J gene lost 5 bases, with 19 bases spanning the gap. As to this clone: What it binds is unknown.

Researchers ran the PCR with 60 Vbeta and 13 Jbeta primers. Using immunoSEQ multiplex PCR, the repertoire was profiled, and TCRdb retains in-frame clones only, with some absent. This sample contains approximately 190,000 clones. This receptor was identified in a man in his thirties or forties in good health and CMV-seronegative. The genes are TRBV27 and TRBJ2-5; D is possibly TRBD2 (7 bases). The sequencing sample was made of PBMCs. CDR3 amino acids: CASSLEGGLSSETQYF. Written as DNA, the CDR3 is TGTGCCAGCAGTTTGGAGGGGGGGCTCTCGTCGGAGACCCAGTACTTC.